Given below is one TCR beta chain in context. Antigen unknown. Antigen-specific CD4+ T cells were first expanded with viral peptide pools by the ViraFEST assay and only then sequenced. Cells that had been cultured for 10 days were the source of isolated CD4+ T cells. Participants each got two BNT162b2 or mRNA-1273 vaccine doses. Absence of prior SARS-CoV-2 infection characterized the vaccine recipients, who showed negative nucleocapsid antibodies. Half-medium changes using IL-2 medium occurred on days 3 and 7. This sample is drawn from a study of vaccination effects on CD4 cells after COVID-19. This CDR3 contains 14 residues. Profiling relied on immunoSEQ multiplex PCR, and the TCRdb table lists in-frame clones only, not all of them. The sample shows over 50,000 clones, approximately 73% of them seen only once. General observations from the study: Marked contraction was observed in infection-induced and vaccine-induced clones late after vaccination.

The material sequenced was CD4+ T cells from PBMCs cultured with HCoV-229E spike peptides, taken after COVID-19 vaccination. This TCR derives from a human donor who received a COVID-19 vaccine. The rearrangement links TRBV21-1 to TRBJ2-5; TRBD1, the D gene given by the table, was not confirmed from the DNA. TRBV21-1 is tagged as a pseudogene. The CDR3 coding sequence is TGTGCCAGCAGCAGCAGGGGCCACGGCGTCCCCCAGTACTTC. As protein: CASSSRGHGVPQYF.